A single sample is the source of the 12 T cell receptor beta chains below, sequenced in a study of blood T cell repertoires in COVID-19. The table came from immunoSEQ multiplex PCR; TCRdb's copy has only in-frame clones and leaves some out. The sample holds 55,000 to 75,000 clones, about 86% seen once. Specimen: peripheral blood. All receptors derive from a man aged 50 to 59 with acute or convalescent COVID-19.

This chain uses TRBV2 with TRBJ1-6; D not resolved. The CDR3 loop spans 14 amino acids. Germline V gene data show CDR1 as SNHLY and CDR2 as FYNNEI. The V end was cut by 2 bases, the J end by 6 bases, with 8 bases between. Here the CDR3 DNA reads TGTGCCAGCAGTGAACAGGATCTTAATTCACCCCTCCACTTT. Amino acid sequence: CASSEQDLNSPLHF. The complete variable domain, with remaining parts taken from reference TRBV2 and TRBJ1-6, reads EPEVTQTPSHQVTQMGQEVILRCVPISNHLYFYWYRQILGQKVEFLVSFYNNEISEKSEIFDDQFSVERPDGSNFTLKIRSTKLEDSAMYFCASSEQDLNSPLHFGNGTRLTVT.

J is TRBJ1-5 and V is TRBV28, with D unclear. The CDR3 contains 12 residues. CDR1 and CDR2 from the germline V gene are MDHEN and SYDVKM. V was clipped by 4 bases and J by 3 bases, with 4 bases between them. The CDR3 sequence is CASSSVNQPQHF. The CDR3 bases are TGTGCCAGCAGTTCCGTCAATCAGCCCCAGCATTTT.

The CDR3 nucleotides read TGCGCCAGCAGCTTGGTCCGGGGGGCCCGCTACAATGAGCAGTTCTTC. It specifies CASSLVRGARYNEQFF. The V call is TRBV5-1, the J call TRBJ2-1; TRBD2 is a possible D gene (7 bases). The germline gives CDR1 SGHRS, CDR2 YFSETQ. V shed 0 bases and J shed 3 bases, with 13 bases lying between them. This CDR3 is 16 amino acids long.

The rearrangement uses TRBV19 and TRBJ2-3; TRBD1 aligns across 9 bases. The V gene end was trimmed by 6 bases and the J gene end by 3 bases; junction bases not matched to a gene: 13. This CDR3 has 17 residues. Germline V gene data show CDR1 as LNHDA and CDR2 as SQIVND (reference sequence). CDR3 loop: CASSVEIQGARTDTQYF. CDR3 sequence (DNA): TGTGCCAGTAGCGTGGAGATACAGGGGGCGCGTACAGATACGCAGTATTTT.

This chain joins TRBV9 and TRBJ2-1; 7 bases are shared with TRBD2. This CDR3 contains 17 residues. CDR1 and CDR2 (germline): SGDLS, YYNGEE. Losses at the gene ends were 3 bases for V and 0 bases for J; bases not matched to a gene: 9. The CDR3 DNA sequence: TGTGCCAGCAGCGCCGCATTGCGGGGGAGCTCCTACAATGAGCAGTTCTTC. Its translation is CASSAALRGSSYNEQFF. The complete variable domain, with remaining parts taken from reference TRBV9 and TRBJ2-1, reads DSGVTQTPKHLITATGQRVTLRCSPRSGDLSVYWYQQSLDQGLQFLIQYYNGEERAKGNILERFSAQQFPDLHSELNLSSLELGDSALYFCASSAALRGSSYNEQFFGPGTRLTVL.

This sequence joins TRBV6-5 and TRBJ1-1; 9 nucleotides line up with TRBD1. Losses at the gene ends were 2 bases for V and 5 bases for J; bases not matched to a gene: 6. The CDR3 extends over 15 amino acids. Per germline, CDR1 MNHEY and CDR2 SVGAGI. This CDR3 reads CASSYPGTGKTEAFF. The CDR3, as DNA: TGTGCCAGCAGTTACCCCGGGACAGGGAAGACTGAAGCTTTCTTT.

The V call is TRBV7-9, the J call TRBJ2-3; D is unresolved. V dropped 3 bases and J dropped 0 bases, with 4 bases sitting between them. The CDR3 spans 13 residues. Germline CDR1 SEHNR, CDR2 FQNEAQ (reference sequence). The CDR3 is CASSFYSTDTQYF. CDR3 nucleotide sequence: TGTGCCAGCAGCTTCTATAGCACAGATACGCAGTATTTT.

CDR3 protein: CASSLAPGEGGDEQFF. Here the CDR3 DNA reads TGTGCCAGCAGCTTAGCCCCGGGAGAGGGTGGCGATGAGCAGTTCTTC. This chain links TRBV7-9 with TRBJ2-1; D possibly corresponds to TRBD2 (6 bases). V was trimmed by 0 bases and J by 8 bases, leaving 17 bases between them. This CDR3 has 16 amino acids. Germline-derived CDR1 and CDR2 are SEHNR and FQNEAQ (reference sequence).

The chain links TRBV24-1 to TRBJ1-2, with D hard to call. Trimming took off 5 bases at V and 2 bases at J, with 5 bases between the two ends. This CDR3 comprises 12 residues. CDR1 and CDR2 from the germline V gene are KGHDR and SFDVKD. CDR3 DNA: TGTGCCACCAGTGCAGGAAACTATGGCTACACCTTC. This encodes CATSAGNYGYTF.

V gene TRBV29-1 combines with J gene TRBJ2-2; 9 nucleotides line up with TRBD1. Germline values: CDR1 SQVTM, CDR2 ANQGSEA. V shed 4 bases and J 5 bases; nucleotides not matched to a gene: 11. The length of the CDR3 is 16 residues. This chain's CDR3 is CSVVELGTGKTGELFF. The CDR3 nucleotides are TGCAGCGTTGTTGAGTTAGGGACAGGGAAGACCGGGGAGCTGTTTTTT.

The V and J genes are TRBV7-9 and TRBJ2-7; D may be TRBD2 (5 bases). The germline CDR1 and CDR2 sequences are SEHNR and FQNEAQ (reference sequence). The CDR3 loop spans 13 amino acids. Trimming took 2 bases from V and 7 from J, leaving 12 bases between them. CDR3 in DNA: TGTGCCAGCAGCTTACCGGGGTTGGGGGAGCAGTACTTC. It translates to CASSLPGLGEQYF.

This chain joins TRBV27 and TRBJ1-5, with TRBD1 identical over 9 bases. The CDR3 consists of 15 residues. The V and J ends lost 2 bases and 1 base, in that order; junction bases with no gene match: 0. CDR1 MNHEY and CDR2 SMNVEV come from the germline V gene (reference sequence). The CDR3 region has the DNA TGTGCCAGCAGTTTAACAGGGGGCAGCAATCAGCCCCAGCATTTT. Encoded protein: CASSLTGGSNQPQHF.